The 8 T cell receptor beta chains presented below share a single source sample, sequenced in a study of cytomegalovirus exposure and HLA in healthy donors. Both 60 Vbeta primers and 13 Jbeta primers went into the PCR. Sequencing was performed with immunoSEQ multiplex PCR; in TCRdb, only in-frame clones are kept and a portion is missing. The table lists 120,000 or so clones, less than 80% of them singletons. The material sequenced was PBMCs. The receptors come from a man aged 35 to 55 in good health and CMV-seropositive.

The V gene is TRBV6-5, the J gene TRBJ2-7; 7 bases map to TRBD2. Germline CDR1 reads MNHEY; CDR2 reads SVGAGI. J gave up 7 bases and V 6 bases, and 15 bases lay outside the gene matches. This CDR3 is built from 15 residues. CDR3 nucleotides: TGTGCCAGCAGCCCAACGGGACTACCATTATCTGAGCAGTACTTC. It yields the protein CASSPTGLPLSEQYF.

The table lists this clone with a few counts. The gene calls are TRBV2 and TRBJ1-5; 9 bases match TRBD1. V shed 3 bases and J 8 bases; nucleotides not matched to a gene: 8. Germline loops: CDR1 SNHLY, CDR2 FYNNEI. This CDR3 has 15 amino acids. In DNA form, the CDR3 reads TGTGCCAGCAGTGATTACAGGGGGCCGGAGAAGCCCCAGCATTTT. Amino acids: CASSDYRGPEKPQHF.

Only one count was recorded for this clone. In nucleotides, the CDR3 is TGTGCCAGCAATGGCTCCAGGGGGCTACGGGAAAAACTGTTTTTT. It is translated as CASNGSRGLREKLFF. The rearrangement joins TRBV6-1 to TRBJ1-4, with 8 bases that match TRBD1. With V trimmed by 7 bases and J by 8 bases, 12 bases remained unmatched. This CDR3 is 15 amino acids long. Germline lookup yields CDR1 MNHNS and CDR2 SASEGT.

V is TRBV5-1 and J is TRBJ1-1, with 8 bases matching TRBD1. The CDR3 has 14 residues. Germline assignment: CDR1 SGHRS and CDR2 YFSETQ. V shed 5 bases, J shed 1 base, and the junction held 4 bases outside the gene matches. CDR3 bases: TGCGCCAGCAGTCGTGACAGGGGGAACACTGAAGCTTTCTTT. It codes for CASSRDRGNTEAFF.

This rearrangement joins TRBV9 to TRBJ2-3, with 9 positions matching TRBD2. Germline CDR1 is SGDLS and CDR2 is YYNGEE. J was trimmed by 2 bases and V by 0 bases; bases with no gene match: 4. The CDR3 runs 16 residues. In DNA, the CDR3 is TGTGCCAGCAGCGTAGGAAGCGGGGGGCCCACAGATACGCAGTATTTT. Amino acids: CASSVGSGGPTDTQYF.

The CDR3 DNA follows: TGTGCCAGCAGACGAACTTATCCGGGACTAGCAGTCAACACCGGGGAGCTGTTTTTT. As protein: CASRRTYPGLAVNTGELFF. V gene TRBV27 combines with J gene TRBJ2-2, with 9 bases fitting TRBD2. CDR3 length: 19 residues. Trimming took 6 bases from V and 2 from J; bases not matched to a gene: 16. CDR1 is MNHEY and CDR2 is SMNVEV in the germline V gene (reference sequence).

V usage is TRBV5-1 and J usage is TRBJ1-4; D uncertain. Deletions cut 5 bases from V and 7 bases from J, with 18 bases between. The CDR3 has 15 amino acids. The germline gives CDR1 SGHRS, CDR2 YFSETQ. This chain's CDR3 is CASSNDNNLREKLFF. In DNA, the CDR3 is TGCGCCAGCAGTAACGATAACAATCTTCGTGAAAAACTGTTTTTT.

This clone was detected only a few times. CDR3 nucleotides: TGTGCCAGCAGCTTAGCAGGGGTTGAAAAAAGCTACACCTTC. Translating it yields CASSLAGVEKSYTF. The chain couples TRBV7-2 to TRBJ1-2; the D gene is possibly TRBD1 (5 bases). CDR1 and CDR2 (germline): SGHTA, FQGNSA. V was trimmed by 0 bases and J by 9 bases, leaving 14 bases between them. This CDR3 contains 14 residues.